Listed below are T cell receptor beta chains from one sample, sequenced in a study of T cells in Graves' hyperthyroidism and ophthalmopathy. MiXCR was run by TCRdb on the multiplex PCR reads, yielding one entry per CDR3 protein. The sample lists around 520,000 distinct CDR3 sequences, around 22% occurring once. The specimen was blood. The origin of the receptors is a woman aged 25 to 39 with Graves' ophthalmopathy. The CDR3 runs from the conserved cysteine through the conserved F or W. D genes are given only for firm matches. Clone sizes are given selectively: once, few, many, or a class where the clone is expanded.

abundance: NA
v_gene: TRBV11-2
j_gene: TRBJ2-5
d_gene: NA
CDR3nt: TGTGCCAGCAGCTCCTCAACTTACGTGGAGACCCAGTACTTC
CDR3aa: CASSSSTYVETQYF

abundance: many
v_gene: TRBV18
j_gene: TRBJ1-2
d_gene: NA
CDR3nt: TGTGCCAGCTCACCGGAGACAGCTTGGTATGGCTACACCTTC
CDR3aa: CASSPETAWYGYTF

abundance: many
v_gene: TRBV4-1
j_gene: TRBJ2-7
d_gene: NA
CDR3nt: TGCGCCAGCAGCCGATGGGCCCATACCTACGAGCAGTACTTC
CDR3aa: CASSRWAHTYEQYF

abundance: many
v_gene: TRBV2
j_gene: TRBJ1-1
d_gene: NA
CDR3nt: TGTGCCAGCAGTGAACGTGGTGTCAGGGGAAAAGCTGAAGCTTTCTTT
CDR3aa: CASSERGVRGKAEAFF

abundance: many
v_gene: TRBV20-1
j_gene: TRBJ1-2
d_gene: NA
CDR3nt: TGCAGTGCTAGAGATCTGCAGTTCTATGGCTACACCTTC
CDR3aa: CSARDLQFYGYTF

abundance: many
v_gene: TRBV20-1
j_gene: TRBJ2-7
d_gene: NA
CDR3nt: TGCAGTGCAGGGGACCCACTAAAGATCTACGAGCAGTACTTC
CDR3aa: CSAGDPLKIYEQYF

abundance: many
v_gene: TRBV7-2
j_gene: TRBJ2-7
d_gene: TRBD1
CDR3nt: TGTGCCAGCAGGGGAACAGGGGCCTACGAGCAGTACTTC
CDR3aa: CASRGTGAYEQYF

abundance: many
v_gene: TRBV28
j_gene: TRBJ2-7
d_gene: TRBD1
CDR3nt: TGTGCCAGCAGGACGCCCGGACAGGGCTACGAGCAGTACTTC
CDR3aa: CASRTPGQGYEQYF

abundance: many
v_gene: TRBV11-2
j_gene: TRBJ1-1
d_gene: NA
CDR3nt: TGTGCCAGCAGCTTAGATTCTTTAGGGGGGAACACTGAAGCTTTCTTT
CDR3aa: CASSLDSLGGNTEAFF

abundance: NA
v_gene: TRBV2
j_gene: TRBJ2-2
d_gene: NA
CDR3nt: TGTGCCAGCAGTGAAGTTAGGGCCGGGGAGCTGTTTTTT
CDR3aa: CASSEVRAGELFF

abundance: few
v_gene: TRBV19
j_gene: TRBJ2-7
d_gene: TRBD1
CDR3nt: TGTGCCGGTTGGGACAGCCCCTCCTACGAGCAGTACTTC
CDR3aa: CAGWDSPSYEQYF

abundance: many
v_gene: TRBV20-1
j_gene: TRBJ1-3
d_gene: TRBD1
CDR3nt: TGCAGTGCTAGAGACCGGACAGGCGCTGGAAACACCATATATTTT
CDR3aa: CSARDRTGAGNTIYF

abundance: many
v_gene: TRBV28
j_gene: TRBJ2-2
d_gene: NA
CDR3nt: TGTGCCAGCAGAAAGACAGGGAGGTGGTCCGGGGAGCTGTTTTTT
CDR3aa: CASRKTGRWSGELFF

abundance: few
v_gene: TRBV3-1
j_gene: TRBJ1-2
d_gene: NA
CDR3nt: TGTGCCAGCAGCCGAGAGGCTGCTGGTGGCTACACCTTC
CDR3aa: CASSREAAGGYTF